This record looks at one TCR beta chain sequence and its context. This clone was seen only a few times. This clone's antigen is unknown. Per-base qualities were not stored, and no clone one base away is much larger. The germline V gene encodes CDR1 MGHRA and CDR2 YSYEKL. Counted from cysteine to phenylalanine, this CDR3 has 17 amino acids. Of the read, only the CDR3 DNA is kept; its 51 bases are in frame from base 1. Cut back by 0 bases and 4 bases, the V and J ends lie 18 bases apart. This record comes from a study of cytomegalovirus exposure and HLA in healthy donors (TCRdb year 2017). About the study as a whole: An earlier analysis of some 550 of the donors reported roughly 270 Gb of sequence data and 117 million unique TCR beta sequences from 150 million to 200 million T cells. The aim of the study was to test whether cataloging public T cell receptors could identify signatures of past pathogen exposure. HLA typing covered class I and class II loci at four-digit resolution. The study combined high-throughput TCR immunosequencing, statistical association of individual TCRs with disease status, and machine learning to predict cytomegalovirus infection status. Every discovery cohort repertoire had been produced on one sequencing platform. A later genetic analysis took genome-wide SNP genotypes for about 55% of the 666 donors and used that subset as a discovery cohort. About 5 DR-DQ haplotypes were handled as single units for association and clustering, since linkage in the cohort was strong. Rather than using new phenotypic data, the later analysis identified candidate immune exposures from TCR beta sequences and from how often those sequences occurred across donors. Using immunosequencing, the study profiled T cell repertoires from some 670 subjects and related those repertoires to cytomegalovirus serostatus. On average, over 200,000 unique TCR beta nucleotide sequences were sequenced per donor among 398 genotyped donors of the cohort, with roughly 20% of those sequences being non-productive. The genetic ancestry cluster associated with self-reported Caucasian donors included 81% of the approximately 430 genotyped donors. Donor age, sex, ethnicity and CMV serostatus were compiled alongside the repertoire data. The number of typed donors differed by locus: about 620-640 for A, B, C, DRB1 and DQB1; 500 to 550 for DQA1; approximately 600 for DPA1; and some 450 for DPB1. In an earlier analysis of a few hundred of the donors, high-throughput TCR beta sequencing was used to judge whether each TCR beta V gene segment behaved as functional or pseudogenic. A later analysis re-examined previously published TCR beta repertoires from more than 600 donors and added high-resolution HLA genotyping to investigate patterns of TCR occurrence. An early release that covered 500 to 800 HLA-typed donors contained approximately 300 gigabases of sequencing data and tens of millions of unique TCR sequences. In addition to the first cohort of approximately 670 subjects, a separate validation cohort of 100 to 150 different subjects was used. Paper-wide results and their limitations: Broadly in line with IMGT annotations, most TCR beta V segments showed up in productive rearrangements about 90% or about 30% of the time in an earlier analysis of several hundred of the donors. CMV serostatus was the only immune exposure information available for the cohort. The authors suggested that the approach could potentially be extended to other disease states and immunological phenotypes. According to a later analysis, most CMV-associated TCR beta chains appeared to be HLA-restricted, and the HLA associations seemed to be driven largely by CMV exposure. In this cohort, only TCR beta chains were sequenced, and detectable features were limited by the absence of alpha or paired-chain data. A cluster of highly shared sequence variants was judged likely to represent a technical artifact of the sequencing pipeline. About 17 rarely observed V segments, including chromosome 9 orphons, were excluded from the earlier analysis of several hundred of the donors because counts were too low. While some public TCRs were present in many individuals, most TCR sequences turned up only very rarely across donors. A later analysis found that HLA-associated TCR beta chains were more clonally expanded and had lower generation probabilities than equally common non-associated chains. A further reported finding was that TCR beta sequences accurately predicted the HLA-A and HLA-B alleles for most subjects in the first cohort. Because the 87-base-pair reads could not distinguish some IMGT-functional V segments, including TRBV6-2 and TRBV6-3, those segments were excluded. A later analysis associated some 17,000 TCR beta sequences with specific HLA alleles at a false discovery rate of 0.05. The presence/absence analyses assumed that sequencing depth was roughly uniform across donors, and that assumption may not be true. The classifier was reported to diagnose cytomegalovirus status with high specificity and sensitivity in both the original cohort and the validation cohort. Assigning TCR associations to individual alleles was difficult when HLA alleles, especially DR and DQ, strongly co-occurred. In vitro tests confirmed that three of the cytomegalovirus-associated TCR beta chains recognize cytomegalovirus antigens. The study gave a list of under 200 TCR beta chains associated with cytomegalovirus. Because some donors lacked HLA typing at each locus, the association tests relied only on the typed subset. In a later analysis, several top co-occurrence clusters were reported to appear linked to parvovirus B19, influenza, CMV and Epstein-Barr virus. Linkage disequilibrium might explain the correlated functional status among segregating V segments, but an unknown experimental factor could not be excluded. A later analysis found that TCR association rates varied across HLA loci, with DRB1 alleles showing the most associated TCRs and HLA-C alleles the fewest. An association between a missense DCLRE1C variant and V-gene and J-gene trimming of TCR beta chains was found in a later genetic analysis and replicated in an independent cohort. According to a later genetic analysis, donors in an Asian-associated ancestry cluster had fewer N-insertions in productive TCRs than the roughly 700-donor mean.

The library was built by means of the immunoSEQ multiplex PCR assay. A mixture of 60 forward primers for TCR Vbeta segments and 13 reverse primers for TCR Jbeta segments was used in the multiplex PCR. The CDR3 region of rearranged TCR beta genes was amplified from genomic DNA by a multiplex PCR assay. Amplified TCR beta libraries were sequenced as 87-base-pair reads on the Illumina HiSeq System. Turning to the authors' computational methods: In a later analysis, approximately 74 million unique TCR beta chains were counted across the roughly 670 repertoires, and some 10 million of these chains were shared by at least two donors. A nearest-neighbor algorithm error-corrected the raw reads and collapsed the reads into unique sequences, merging closely related sequences to remove PCR and sequencing errors. To assign V, D and J gene segments, CDR3 sequences were aligned to IMGT reference sequences. For a sequence to be retained, at least a six-nucleotide match to both a V gene segment and a J gene segment was required. A rearrangement counted as productive if the CDR3 had no stop codons and remained in frame with V and J, and every other rearrangement counted as non-productive. CDR3 was defined according to IMGT convention as the region running from the second conserved V-encoded cysteine to the conserved J-encoded phenylalanine. Sequences without an unambiguous match to a single V gene segment were excluded from the earlier analysis of a few hundred of the donors. An earlier analysis of 500 to 700 of the donors classified V segments as functional when productive rearrangements were above 56.7% and as segregating when the standard deviation between donors was above 5%. A statistical classification framework was developed to diagnose cytomegalovirus status using the catalog of TCR beta chain sequences. In a later analysis, TCR nucleotide sequences were compared against IMGT/GENE-DB human TR gene sequences so that V and J genes could be assigned. Using the TCRdist pipeline, a later analysis assigned CDR3 sequences along with most-parsimonious VDJ recombination scenarios. In a later analysis, each TCR beta chain was defined by its CDR3 amino acid sequence together with its V-gene family, and reads without a unique V-gene family were excluded. As a way to deal with suspected cross-contamination and a sequencing artifact, a later analysis dropped roughly 600 nucleotide sequences that were highly shared and had low generation probability. In a later analysis, a clonal expansion index for each public chain was calculated from normalized within-repertoire ranks of inferred template counts. A later analysis computed generation probabilities with a VDJ recombination model fitted to out-of-frame rearrangements, and checked the results against IGoR. In a later analysis, TCR-TCR, TCR-HLA and TCR-CMV co-occurrence was scored with hypergeometric tests, and a repertoire-size bias correction was applied to TCR pairs. A later analysis estimated false discovery rates by permuting HLA or CMV assignments 20 times. A later analysis grouped co-occurring TCRs with DBSCAN, adding TCRdist sequence similarity when clustering within HLA-allele-positive subsets. For co-occurrence clustering, repertoires with fewer than 30,000 or more than 120,000 public chains were excluded, along with roughly 5 repertoires with anomalous nucleotide sharing. TCRdb's version of the immuneACCESS table is confined to in-frame rearrangements and falls short of the full clone set. An unresolved V gene accounts for under half of the shortfall where checked; the remainder is of unknown origin. That table furnishes V, J and clone size, whereas the DNA furnished D and trimming. The sample data list about 89,000 clones, and under 85% of these were observed just once. 1.4% of the sample rests with the top ten.

The cohort comprised 670 or so healthy bone marrow donors. At the time of sampling, every cohort member was nominally healthy, though immune exposures that went unrecorded were likely present. The donor was CMV seronegative and was included in the group of 352 seronegative cohort members. Every donor gave a peripheral blood sample, and the peripheral blood mononuclear cells from that sample were used for TCR beta sequencing. The Qiagen DNeasy Blood Extraction Kit was used to extract genomic DNA from the blood cell samples. The chain is encoded by TRBV4-1 joined to TRBJ1-2, with the identity of the D gene unclear. The source of this sequence is a male donor in good health and CMV-seronegative. What was sequenced was PBMCs. This receptor has the CDR3 CASSQDTRPQLGYGYTF. The bases read TGCGCCAGCAGCCAAGATACCCGTCCCCAGCTAGGCTATGGCTACACCTTC.